Below, 2 T cell receptor beta chains from the same sample are listed, as sequenced in a study of shared clonotypes between healthy human individuals. Measured with immunoSEQ multiplex PCR; TCRdb has only the in-frame clones, and not every one. Among about 2.3 million clones listed, roughly 90% were seen once. Specimen: naive CD4+ T cells from PBMCs. The subset was: CD45RA+ positively selected. The origin of the receptors is a man aged 18 to 30 in good health. Some clones in this sample may be carry-over from other donors' samples.

In this sample, this clone turned up a few times. The chain couples TRBV29-1 to TRBJ1-1; D is uncertain. Germline V gene lookup returns CDR1 SQVTM and CDR2 ANQGSEA. The CDR3 loop spans 14 amino acids. Trimming stripped 1 base from V and 5 bases from J, with 14 bases between. The CDR3 is CSVEVNGSGTEAFF. CDR3 nucleotides: TGCAGCGTTGAAGTGAACGGTTCTGGGACTGAAGCTTTCTTT.

The rearrangement uses TRBV10-1 and TRBJ2-1; 9 bases match TRBD1. This CDR3 has 14 amino acids. Unmatched junction bases numbered 9, after V lost 10 bases and J lost 5 bases. Germline assignment: CDR1 WNHNN and CDR2 SYGVQD (reference sequence). DNA of the CDR3: TGCGCCACCAAGGAAAGGACAGGGGACAATGAGCAGTTCTTC. Amino acids: CATKERTGDNEQFF.